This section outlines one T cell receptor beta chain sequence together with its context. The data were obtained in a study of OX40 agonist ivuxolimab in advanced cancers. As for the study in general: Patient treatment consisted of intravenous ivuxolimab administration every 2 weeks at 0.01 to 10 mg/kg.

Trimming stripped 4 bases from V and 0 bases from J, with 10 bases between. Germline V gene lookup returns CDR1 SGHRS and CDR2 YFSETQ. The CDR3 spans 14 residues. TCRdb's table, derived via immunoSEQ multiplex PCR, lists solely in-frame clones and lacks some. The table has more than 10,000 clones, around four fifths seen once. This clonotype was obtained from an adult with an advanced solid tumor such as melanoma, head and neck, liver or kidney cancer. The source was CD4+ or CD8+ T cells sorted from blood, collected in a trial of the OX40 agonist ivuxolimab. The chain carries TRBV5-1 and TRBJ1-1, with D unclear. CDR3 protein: CASSHWDLNTEAFF. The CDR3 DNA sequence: TGCGCCAGCAGCCACTGGGATTTGAACACTGAAGCTTTCTTT.